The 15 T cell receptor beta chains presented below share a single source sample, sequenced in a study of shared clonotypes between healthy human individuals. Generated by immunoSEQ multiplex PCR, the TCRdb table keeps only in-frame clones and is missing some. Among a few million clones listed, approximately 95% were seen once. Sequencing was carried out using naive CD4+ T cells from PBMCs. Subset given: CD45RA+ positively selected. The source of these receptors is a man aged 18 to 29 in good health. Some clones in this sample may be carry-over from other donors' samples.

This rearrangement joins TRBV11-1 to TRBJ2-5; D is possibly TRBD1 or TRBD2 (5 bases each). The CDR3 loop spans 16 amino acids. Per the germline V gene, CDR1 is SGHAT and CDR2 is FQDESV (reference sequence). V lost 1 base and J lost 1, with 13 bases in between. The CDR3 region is CASSLGRQGVQETQYF. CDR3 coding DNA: TGTGCCAGCAGCTTAGGAAGGCAGGGAGTCCAAGAGACCCAGTACTTC.

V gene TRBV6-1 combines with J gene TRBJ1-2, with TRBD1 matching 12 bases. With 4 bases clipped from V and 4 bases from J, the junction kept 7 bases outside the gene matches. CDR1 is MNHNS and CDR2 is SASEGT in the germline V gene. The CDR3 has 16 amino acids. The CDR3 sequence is CASSARDRGRSYGYTF. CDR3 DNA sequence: TGTGCCAGCAGTGCCCGGGACAGGGGGCGAAGCTATGGCTACACCTTC.

The CDR3 sequence: CASSLAISVRNYEQYF. CDR3 DNA sequence: TGCGCCAGCAGCTTGGCCATTAGTGTCAGAAATTACGAGCAGTACTTC. The rearrangement uses TRBV5-1 and TRBJ2-5; D is unclear. The J call is doubtful: the DNA matches TRBJ2-7 better. The CDR3 consists of 16 residues. Germline V CDR1 and CDR2: SGHRS, YFSETQ.

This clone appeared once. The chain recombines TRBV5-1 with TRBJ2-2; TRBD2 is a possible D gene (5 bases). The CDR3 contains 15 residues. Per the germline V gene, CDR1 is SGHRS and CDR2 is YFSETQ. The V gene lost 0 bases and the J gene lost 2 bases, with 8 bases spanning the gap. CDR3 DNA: TGCGCCAGCAGCTTGGGGGGAGATAACACCGGGGAGCTGTTTTTT. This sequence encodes CASSLGGDNTGELFF.

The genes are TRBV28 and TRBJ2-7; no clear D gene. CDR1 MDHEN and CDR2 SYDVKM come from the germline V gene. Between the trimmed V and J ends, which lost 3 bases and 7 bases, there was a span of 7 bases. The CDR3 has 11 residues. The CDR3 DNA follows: TGTGCCAGCAGTTTCTTGTGGGAGCAGTACTTC. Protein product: CASSFLWEQYF. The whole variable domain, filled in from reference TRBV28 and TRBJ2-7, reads DVKVTQSSRYLVKRTGEKVFLECVQDMDHENMFWYRQDPGLGLRLIYFSYDVKMKEKGDIPEGYSVSREKKERFSLILESASTNQTSMYLCASSFLWEQYFGPGTRLTVT.

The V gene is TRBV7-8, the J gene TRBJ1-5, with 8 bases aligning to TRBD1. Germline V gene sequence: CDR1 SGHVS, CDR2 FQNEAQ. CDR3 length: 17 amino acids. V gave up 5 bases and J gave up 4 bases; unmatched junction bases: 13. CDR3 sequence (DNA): TGTGCCAGCAGCGATCTCAGGGGGCCAAATCCGAATCAGCCCCAGCATTTT. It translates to CASSDLRGPNPNQPQHF.

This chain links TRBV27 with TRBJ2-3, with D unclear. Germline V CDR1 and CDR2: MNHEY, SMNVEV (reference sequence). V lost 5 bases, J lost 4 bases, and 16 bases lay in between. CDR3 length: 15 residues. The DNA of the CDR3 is TGTGCCAGCAGTCCCCCACTTGTTTCGCCAGATACGCAGTATTTT. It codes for CASSPPLVSPDTQYF.

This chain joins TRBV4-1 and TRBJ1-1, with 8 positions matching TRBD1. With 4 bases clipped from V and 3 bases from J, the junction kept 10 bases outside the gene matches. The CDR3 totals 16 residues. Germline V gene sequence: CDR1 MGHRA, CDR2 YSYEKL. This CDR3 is CASSLGQGRKDTEAFF. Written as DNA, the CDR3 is TGCGCCAGCAGCCTCGGACAGGGCCGTAAGGACACTGAAGCTTTCTTT.

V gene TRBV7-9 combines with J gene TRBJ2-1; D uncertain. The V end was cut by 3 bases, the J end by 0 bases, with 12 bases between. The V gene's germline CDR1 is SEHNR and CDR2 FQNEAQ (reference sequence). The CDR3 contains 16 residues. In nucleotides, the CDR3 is TGTGCCAGCAGCTTTCGACCATCGAGCTCCTACAATGAGCAGTTCTTC. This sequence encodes CASSFRPSSSYNEQFF.

Written as DNA, the CDR3 is TGTGCCAGTAGTAGGGCGGGAGGATACAATGAGCAGTTCTTC. The encoded protein is CASSRAGGYNEQFF. The rearrangement links TRBV19 to TRBJ2-1; 8 bases line up with TRBD2. The length of the CDR3 is 14 residues. J lost 4 bases, V lost 4 bases, and 3 bases had no gene match. The germline V gene has CDR1 LNHDA and CDR2 SQIVND (reference sequence).

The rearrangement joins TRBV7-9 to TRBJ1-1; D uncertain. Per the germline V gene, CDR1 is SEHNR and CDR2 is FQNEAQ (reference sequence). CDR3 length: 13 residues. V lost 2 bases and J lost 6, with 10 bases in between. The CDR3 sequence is CASSLLTTAEAFF. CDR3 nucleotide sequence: TGTGCCAGCAGCTTATTGACAACAGCTGAAGCTTTCTTT. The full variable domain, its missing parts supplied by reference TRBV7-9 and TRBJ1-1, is DTGVSQNPRHKITKRGQNVTFRCDPISEHNRLYWYRQTLGQGPEFLTYFQNEAQLEKSRLLSDRFSAERPKGSFSTLEIQRTEQGDSAMYLCASSLLTTAEAFFGQGTRLTVV.

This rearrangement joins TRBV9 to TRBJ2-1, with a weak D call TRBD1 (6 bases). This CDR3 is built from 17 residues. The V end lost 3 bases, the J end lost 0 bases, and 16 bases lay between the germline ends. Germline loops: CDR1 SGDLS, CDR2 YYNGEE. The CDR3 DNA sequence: TGTGCCAGCAGCGGGGGACAAACATTAAGCTCCTACAATGAGCAGTTCTTC. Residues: CASSGGQTLSSYNEQFF.

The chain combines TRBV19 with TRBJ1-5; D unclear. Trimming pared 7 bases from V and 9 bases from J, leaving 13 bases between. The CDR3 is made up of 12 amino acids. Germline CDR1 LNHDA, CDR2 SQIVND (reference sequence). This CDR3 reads CASIGGQSPQHF. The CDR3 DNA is TGTGCCAGTATCGGAGGGCAATCGCCCCAGCATTTT.

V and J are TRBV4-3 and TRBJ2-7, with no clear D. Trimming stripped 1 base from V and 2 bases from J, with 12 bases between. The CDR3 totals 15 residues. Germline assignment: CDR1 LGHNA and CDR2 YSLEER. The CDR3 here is CASSQARFVPYEQYF. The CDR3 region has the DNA TGCGCCAGCAGCCAAGCTCGGTTCGTTCCCTACGAGCAGTACTTC.

The CDR3 nucleotides are TGCGCCAGCAGCTTGGCCGCGGGACACTACAATGAGCAGTTCTTC. Its protein is CASSLAAGHYNEQFF. The rearrangement links TRBV5-1 to TRBJ2-1, with D perhaps matching TRBD1 or TRBD2 (6 bases each). The germline V and J ends were trimmed by 0 bases and 3 bases, with 10 bases remaining between them. The germline CDR1 and CDR2 sequences are SGHRS and YFSETQ. CDR3 length: 15 amino acids.